This T cell receptor (beta chain) originates from a study of sequential checkpoint blockade in melanoma. Study findings and constraints: Pretreatment TIL clonality tracked with response in the nivolumab-first arm.

Described treatment: randomized to nivolumab then ipilimumab (arm A) or the reverse (arm B). This clone was recorded once. What it recognizes is unknown. V trimming: 0 bases; J trimming: 4 bases; junction bases outside the gene matches: 12. The CDR3 contains 17 residues. Germline lookup yields CDR1 KGHSH and CDR2 LQKENI. Clones were sequenced by immunoSEQ multiplex PCR, and TCRdb holds only the in-frame ones, with some missing. The profile shows about 5,500 clones, 35% to 50% of them singletons. The chain carries TRBV18 and TRBJ2-7; 7 bases fit TRBD1. This receptor was identified in a human donor with melanoma. The sequencing here drew on tumor tissue (inferred from file names), taken from a patient given nivolumab and ipilimumab in sequence. CDR3 in DNA: TGTGCCAGCTCACCACCGGGTGACAGGGTGGGGTTTTACGAGCAGTACTTC. Translating it yields CASSPPGDRVGFYEQYF.